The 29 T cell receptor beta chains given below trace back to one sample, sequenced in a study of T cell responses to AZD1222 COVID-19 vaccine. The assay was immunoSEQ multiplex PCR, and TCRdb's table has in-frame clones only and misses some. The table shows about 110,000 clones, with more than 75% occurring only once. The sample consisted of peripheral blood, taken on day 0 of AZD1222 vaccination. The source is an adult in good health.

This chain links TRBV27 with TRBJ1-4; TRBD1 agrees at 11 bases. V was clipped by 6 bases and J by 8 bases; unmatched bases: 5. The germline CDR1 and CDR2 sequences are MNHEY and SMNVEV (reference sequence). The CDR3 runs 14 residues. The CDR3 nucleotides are TGTGCCAGCAGCCAGGACAGGGGGCTCGAAAAACTGTTTTTT. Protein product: CASSQDRGLEKLFF.

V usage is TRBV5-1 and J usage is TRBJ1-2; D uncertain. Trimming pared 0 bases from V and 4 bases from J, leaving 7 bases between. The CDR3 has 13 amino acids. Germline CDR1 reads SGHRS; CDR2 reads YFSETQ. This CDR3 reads CASSLDSPYGYTF. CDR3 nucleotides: TGCGCCAGCAGCTTGGACAGCCCCTATGGCTACACCTTC. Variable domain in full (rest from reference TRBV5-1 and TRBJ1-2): KAGVTQTPRYLIKTRGQQVTLSCSPISGHRSVSWYQQTPGQGLQFLFEYFSETQRNKGNFPGRFSGRQFSNSRSEMNVSTLELGDSALYLCASSLDSPYGYTFGSGTRLTVV.

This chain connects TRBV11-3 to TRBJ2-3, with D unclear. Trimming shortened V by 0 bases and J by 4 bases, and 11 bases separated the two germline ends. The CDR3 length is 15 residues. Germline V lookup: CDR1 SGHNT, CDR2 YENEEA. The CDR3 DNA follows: TGTGCCAGCAGCTTAGAAAGGACCCGGGCAGATACGCAGTATTTT. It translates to CASSLERTRADTQYF.

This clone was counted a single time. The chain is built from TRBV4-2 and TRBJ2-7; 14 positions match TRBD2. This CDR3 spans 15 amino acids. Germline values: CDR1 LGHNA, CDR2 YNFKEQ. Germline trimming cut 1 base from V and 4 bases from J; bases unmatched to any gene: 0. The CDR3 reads CASSQGTSGRYEQYF. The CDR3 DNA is TGTGCCAGCAGCCAAGGGACTAGCGGGAGGTACGAGCAGTACTTC.

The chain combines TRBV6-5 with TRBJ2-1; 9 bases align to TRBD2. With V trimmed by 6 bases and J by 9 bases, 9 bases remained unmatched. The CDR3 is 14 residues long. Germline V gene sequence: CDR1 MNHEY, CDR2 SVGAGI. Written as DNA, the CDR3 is TGTGCCAGCAGCGTCATAGCGGGGGAAGGTGAGCAGTTCTTC. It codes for CASSVIAGEGEQFF.

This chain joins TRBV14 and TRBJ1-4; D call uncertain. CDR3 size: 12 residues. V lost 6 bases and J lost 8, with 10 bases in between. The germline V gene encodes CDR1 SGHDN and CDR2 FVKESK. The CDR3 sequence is CASSRPGEKLFF. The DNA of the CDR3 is TGTGCCAGCAGTCGGCCGGGAGAAAAACTGTTTTTT.

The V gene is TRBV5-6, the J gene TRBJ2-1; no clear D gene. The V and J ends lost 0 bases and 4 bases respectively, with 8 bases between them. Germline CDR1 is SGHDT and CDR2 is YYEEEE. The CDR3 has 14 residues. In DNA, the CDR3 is TGTGCCAGCAGCTTGGGGGCTACGTACAATGAGCAGTTCTTC. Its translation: CASSLGATYNEQFF.

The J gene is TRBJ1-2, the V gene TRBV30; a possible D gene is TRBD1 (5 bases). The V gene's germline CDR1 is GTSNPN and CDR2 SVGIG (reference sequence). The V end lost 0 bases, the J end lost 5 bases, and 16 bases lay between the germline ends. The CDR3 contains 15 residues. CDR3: CAWSVQPGLRYGYTF. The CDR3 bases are TGTGCCTGGAGTGTACAGCCAGGGCTGAGGTATGGCTACACCTTC.

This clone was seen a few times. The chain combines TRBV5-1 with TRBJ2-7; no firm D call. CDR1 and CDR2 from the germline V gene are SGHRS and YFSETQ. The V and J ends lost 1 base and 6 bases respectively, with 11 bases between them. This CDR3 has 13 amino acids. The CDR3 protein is CASSLTTATEQYF. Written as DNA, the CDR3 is TGCGCCAGCAGCTTGACGACGGCTACCGAGCAGTACTTC.

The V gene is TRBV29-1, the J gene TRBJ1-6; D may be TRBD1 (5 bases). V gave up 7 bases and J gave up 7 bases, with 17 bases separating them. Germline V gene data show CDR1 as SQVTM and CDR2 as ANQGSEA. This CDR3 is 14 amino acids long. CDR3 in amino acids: CSGTPRVKNSPLHF. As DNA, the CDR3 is TGCAGCGGTACGCCCAGGGTCAAAAATTCACCCCTCCACTTT.

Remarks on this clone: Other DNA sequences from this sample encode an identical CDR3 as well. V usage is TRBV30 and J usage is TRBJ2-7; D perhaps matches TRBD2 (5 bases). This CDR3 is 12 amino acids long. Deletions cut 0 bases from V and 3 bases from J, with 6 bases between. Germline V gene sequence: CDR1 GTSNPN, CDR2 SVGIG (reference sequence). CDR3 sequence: CAWSVAGYEQYF. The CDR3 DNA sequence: TGTGCCTGGAGTGTCGCGGGCTACGAGCAGTACTTC.

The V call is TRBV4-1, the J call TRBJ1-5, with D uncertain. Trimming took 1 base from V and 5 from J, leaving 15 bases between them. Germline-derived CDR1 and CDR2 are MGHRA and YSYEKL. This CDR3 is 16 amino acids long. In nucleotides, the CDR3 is TGCGCCAGCAGCCAAGGTCGGAACACTCCCGATCAGCCCCAGCATTTT. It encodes CASSQGRNTPDQPQHF.

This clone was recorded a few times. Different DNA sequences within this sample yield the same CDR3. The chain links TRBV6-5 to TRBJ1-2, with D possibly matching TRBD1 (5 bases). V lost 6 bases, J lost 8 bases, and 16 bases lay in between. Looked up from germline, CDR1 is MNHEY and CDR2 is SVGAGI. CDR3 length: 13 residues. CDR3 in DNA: TGTGCCAGCAGGACCGGGACGGCTTACGGCTACACCTTC. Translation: CASRTGTAYGYTF.

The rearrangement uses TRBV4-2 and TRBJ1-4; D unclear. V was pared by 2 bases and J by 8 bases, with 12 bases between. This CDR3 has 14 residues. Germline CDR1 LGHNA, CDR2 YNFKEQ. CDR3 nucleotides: TGTGCCAGCAGCCAAAATACGGAAAGGGAAAAACTGTTTTTT. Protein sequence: CASSQNTEREKLFF.

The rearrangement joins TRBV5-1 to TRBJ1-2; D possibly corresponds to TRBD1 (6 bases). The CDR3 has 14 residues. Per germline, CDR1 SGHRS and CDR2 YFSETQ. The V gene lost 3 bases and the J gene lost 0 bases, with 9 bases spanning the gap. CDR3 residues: CASSSQGSNYGYTF. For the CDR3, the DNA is TGCGCCAGCAGCTCACAGGGTTCTAACTATGGCTACACCTTC.

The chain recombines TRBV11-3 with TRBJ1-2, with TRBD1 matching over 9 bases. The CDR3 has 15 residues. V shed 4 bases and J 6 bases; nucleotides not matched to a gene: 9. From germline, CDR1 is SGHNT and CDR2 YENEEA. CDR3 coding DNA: TGTGCCAGCAGCTCGGGAGACAGGGGGGACAATGGCTACACCTTC. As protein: CASSSGDRGDNGYTF.

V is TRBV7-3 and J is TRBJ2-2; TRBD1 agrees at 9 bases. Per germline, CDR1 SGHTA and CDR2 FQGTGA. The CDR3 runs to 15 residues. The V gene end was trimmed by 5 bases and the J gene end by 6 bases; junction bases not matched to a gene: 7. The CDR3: CASSLGQGRSGELFF. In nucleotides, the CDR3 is TGTGCCAGCAGCCTAGGACAGGGGAGGTCCGGGGAGCTGTTTTTT.

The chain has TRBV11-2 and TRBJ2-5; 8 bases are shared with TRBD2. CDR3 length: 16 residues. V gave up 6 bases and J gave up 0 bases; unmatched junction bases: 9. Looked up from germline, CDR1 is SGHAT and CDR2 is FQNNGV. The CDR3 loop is CASSNSLAGYQETQYF. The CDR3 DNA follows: TGTGCCAGCAGTAATTCTCTAGCGGGTTACCAAGAGACCCAGTACTTC. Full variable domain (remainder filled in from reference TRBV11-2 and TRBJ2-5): EAGVAQSPRYKIIEKRQSVAFWCNPISGHATLYWYQQILGQGPKLLIQFQNNGVVDDSQLPKDRFSAERLKGVDSTLKIQPAKLEDSAVYLCASSNSLAGYQETQYFGPGTRLLVL.

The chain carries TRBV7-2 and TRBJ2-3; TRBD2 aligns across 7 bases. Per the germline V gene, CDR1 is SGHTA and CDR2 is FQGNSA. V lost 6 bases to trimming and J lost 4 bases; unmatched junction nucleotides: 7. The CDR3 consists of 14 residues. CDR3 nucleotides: TGTGCCAGCAGGGAGGCGGGGGACGCAGATACGCAGTATTTT. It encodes CASREAGDADTQYF.

The CDR3 DNA follows: TGTGCCAGCAGCTTAGCGCTGATCGGGACAGACTTTAATTCACCCCTCCACTTT. Amino acid sequence: CASSLALIGTDFNSPLHF. This chain links TRBV7-2 with TRBJ1-6; TRBD1 aligns across 7 bases. The CDR3 sequence is 18 residues long. The junction had 11 bases not matched to a gene; V was cut back by 0 bases and J by 6 bases. The V gene's germline CDR1 is SGHTA and CDR2 FQGNSA.

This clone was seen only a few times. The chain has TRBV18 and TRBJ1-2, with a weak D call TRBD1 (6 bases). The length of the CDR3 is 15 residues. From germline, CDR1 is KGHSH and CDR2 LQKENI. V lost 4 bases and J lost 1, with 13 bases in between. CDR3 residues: CASSQVRQDNYGYTF. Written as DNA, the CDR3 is TGTGCCAGCTCACAAGTTAGACAGGATAACTATGGCTACACCTTC.

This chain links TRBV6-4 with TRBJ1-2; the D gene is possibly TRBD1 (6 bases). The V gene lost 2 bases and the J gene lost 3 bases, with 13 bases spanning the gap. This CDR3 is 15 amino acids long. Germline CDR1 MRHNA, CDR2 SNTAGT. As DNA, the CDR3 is TGTGCCAGCAGTGACGCCGAGGGGGGCTACTATGGCTACACCTTC. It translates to CASSDAEGGYYGYTF.

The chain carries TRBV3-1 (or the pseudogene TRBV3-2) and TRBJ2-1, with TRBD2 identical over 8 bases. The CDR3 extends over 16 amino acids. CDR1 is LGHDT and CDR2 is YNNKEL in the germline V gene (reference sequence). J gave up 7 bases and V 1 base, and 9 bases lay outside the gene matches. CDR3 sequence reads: CASSQGDWRGVNEQFF. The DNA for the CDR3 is TGTGCCAGCAGCCAAGGGGACTGGCGGGGGGTAAATGAGCAGTTCTTC.

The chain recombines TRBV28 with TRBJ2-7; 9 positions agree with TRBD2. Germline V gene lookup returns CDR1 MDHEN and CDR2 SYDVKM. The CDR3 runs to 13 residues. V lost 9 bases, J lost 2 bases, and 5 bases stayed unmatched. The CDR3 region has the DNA TGTGCCAGTTTAGCGGGAGCAACCTACGAGCAGTACTTC. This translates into CASLAGATYEQYF.

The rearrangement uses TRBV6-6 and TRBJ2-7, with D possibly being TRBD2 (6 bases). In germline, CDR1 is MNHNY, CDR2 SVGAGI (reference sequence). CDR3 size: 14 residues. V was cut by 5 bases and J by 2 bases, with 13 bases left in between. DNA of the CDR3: TGTGCCAGCAGTAGGGAGGAGGGACCCTACGAGCAGTACTTC. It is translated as CASSREEGPYEQYF.

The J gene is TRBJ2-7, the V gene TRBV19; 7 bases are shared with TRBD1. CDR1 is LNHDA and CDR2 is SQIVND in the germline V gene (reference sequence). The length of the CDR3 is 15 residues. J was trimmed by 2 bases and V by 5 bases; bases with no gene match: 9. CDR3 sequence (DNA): TGTGCCAGTAGTCTCGAGGGGACAGCTGCCTACGAGCAGTACTTC. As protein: CASSLEGTAAYEQYF.

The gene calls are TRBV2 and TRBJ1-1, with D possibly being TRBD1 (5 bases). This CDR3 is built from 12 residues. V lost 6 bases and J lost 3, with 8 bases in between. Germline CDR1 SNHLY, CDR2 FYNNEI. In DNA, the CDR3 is TGTGCCAGCAGCCAGGGTTACACTGAAGCTTTCTTT. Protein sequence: CASSQGYTEAFF.

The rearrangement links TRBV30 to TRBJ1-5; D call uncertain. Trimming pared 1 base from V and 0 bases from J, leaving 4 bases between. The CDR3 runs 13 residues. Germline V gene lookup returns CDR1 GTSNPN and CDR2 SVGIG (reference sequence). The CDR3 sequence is CAWSAFSNQPQHF. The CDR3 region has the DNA TGTGCCTGGAGTGCCTTTAGCAATCAGCCCCAGCATTTT.

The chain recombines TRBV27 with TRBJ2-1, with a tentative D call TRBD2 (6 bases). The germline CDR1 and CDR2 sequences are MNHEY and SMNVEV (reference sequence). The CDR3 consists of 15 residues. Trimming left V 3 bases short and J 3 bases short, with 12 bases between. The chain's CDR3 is CASSFWGGDYNEQFF. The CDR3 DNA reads TGTGCCAGCAGTTTTTGGGGCGGGGACTACAATGAGCAGTTCTTC.